This T cell receptor (beta chain) stems from a study of T cells after yellow fever vaccination. Findings of the study overall: CD4 and CD8 compartments shared a small share of clonotypes.

5'RACE template switching produced TCR cDNA carrying a universal primer site and UMIs. TCRdb analysed the 5' RACE reads with MiXCR anew, one entry per CDR3 protein. The sample holds 95,000 to 150,000 distinct CDR3 sequences, 7.5% to 10% seen once. Remarks on this clonotype: Its matching antigen is unknown.

V lost 5 bases to trimming and J lost 3 bases, with 11 bases between them. CDR3 length equals 15 residues. The TCR sequence derives from a young man who received the YFV17D yellow fever vaccine. This chain uses TRBV12-3 or TRBV12-4 with TRBJ2-6; D might be TRBD1 (5 bases). Sequenced here: CD8+ T cells sorted from PBMCs, sampled on the day of the yellow fever booster vaccination. The CDR3 spells CASSPTGGGANVLTF. Here the CDR3 DNA reads TGTGCCAGCAGTCCTACAGGTGGTGGGGCCAACGTCCTGACTTTC.